This T cell receptor beta chain was captured by sequencing in a study of T cells expressing NK-cell markers. Germline V gives CDR1 DFQATT, CDR2 SNEGSKA (reference sequence). The CDR3 is made up of 13 amino acids. TCRdb reprocessed the 5' RACE reads, keeping one entry per CDR3 protein, no DNA. The sample's table shows about 260,000 distinct CDR3 sequences. The chain employs TRBV20-1 and TRBJ2-2; the TRBD2 assignment by TCRdb is unverifiable without DNA. This TCR came from a man between 18 and 35 years old in good health. The sample taken for sequencing was blood T cells: a sorted CD56 or NKG2C T cell subset, CD4+ or CD8+ T cells, or bulk PBMC T cells (not recorded which). The CDR3 spells CSGGRAGTGELFF.